Listed here are 7 T cell receptor beta chains from one sample, sequenced in a study of blood T cell repertoires in COVID-19. Produced via immunoSEQ multiplex PCR; TCRdb's table is partial and in-frame only. The sample lists about 65,000 clones; roughly nine tenths were seen once. Material: peripheral blood. These receptors were collected from a man in his sixties with acute or convalescent COVID-19.

The chain has TRBV5-5 and TRBJ2-3; 12 nucleotides match TRBD2. CDR1 and CDR2 (germline): SGHKS, YYEKEE (reference sequence). This CDR3 contains 20 residues. J lost 2 bases, V lost 4 bases, and 17 bases had no gene match. The CDR3 reads CASSRAASGGASPVTDTQYF. CDR3 sequence (DNA): TGTGCCAGCAGCCGAGCGGCTAGCGGGGGGGCCAGCCCCGTCACAGATACGCAGTATTTT.

J is TRBJ2-1 and V is TRBV7-9; TRBD1 might be the D (6 bases). Germline V gene data show CDR1 as SEHNR and CDR2 as FQNEAQ (reference sequence). The V and J ends lost 7 bases and 8 bases respectively, with 18 bases between them. This CDR3 has 14 amino acids. Here the CDR3 DNA reads TGTGCCAGCACCCCTGAAACAGGGCGTGATGAGCAGTTCTTC. It encodes CASTPETGRDEQFF.

This sequence joins TRBV24-1 and TRBJ1-2, with a weak D call TRBD1 (5 bases). V lost 1 base and J 8 bases, leaving 10 bases between the germline ends. Per germline, CDR1 KGHDR and CDR2 SFDVKD. The CDR3 extends over 13 amino acids. DNA of the CDR3: TGTGCCACCAGTGATTTCAGGGTTATCGGCTACACCTTC. Translation: CATSDFRVIGYTF.

The chain recombines TRBV19 with TRBJ1-2; 12 positions match TRBD1. After removal of 3 bases from V and 7 bases from J, the junction contained 12 bases not matched to a gene. The germline V gene has CDR1 LNHDA and CDR2 SQIVND (reference sequence). The CDR3 consists of 17 residues. The CDR3, as DNA: TGTGCCAGTAGTATGACCCGCCGGGGGACAGGGGGCAGTGGCTACACCTTC. This translates into CASSMTRRGTGGSGYTF.

This chain connects TRBV11-2 to TRBJ1-6; D is ambiguous. Germline lookup yields CDR1 SGHAT and CDR2 FQNNGV. The germline V and J ends were trimmed by 6 bases and 0 bases, with 12 bases remaining between them. This CDR3 is built from 16 residues. CDR3 bases: TGTGCCAGCAGTTTCAAGTATAGCTCCTATAATTCACCCCTCCACTTT. It specifies CASSFKYSSYNSPLHF.

In this sample, this clone turned up a few times. This chain connects TRBV6-5 to TRBJ1-2, with 7 bases identical to TRBD1. Germline trimming cut 6 bases from V and 4 bases from J; bases unmatched to any gene: 11. Germline assignment: CDR1 MNHEY and CDR2 SVGAGI. The CDR3 contains 15 residues. CDR3: CASSRGQARGYGYTF. The DNA of the CDR3 is TGTGCCAGCAGCCGTGGACAGGCGAGGGGCTATGGCTACACCTTC.

The CDR3 region has the DNA TGTGCCAGCAGGGGGATTCGGAGGGGTAACTATGGCTACACCTTC. This sequence encodes CASRGIRRGNYGYTF. This chain joins TRBV6-5 and TRBJ1-2; D possibly corresponds to TRBD1 (5 bases). Per germline, CDR1 MNHEY and CDR2 SVGAGI. V shed 6 bases and J shed 1 base, with 15 bases lying between them. The CDR3 has 15 amino acids.